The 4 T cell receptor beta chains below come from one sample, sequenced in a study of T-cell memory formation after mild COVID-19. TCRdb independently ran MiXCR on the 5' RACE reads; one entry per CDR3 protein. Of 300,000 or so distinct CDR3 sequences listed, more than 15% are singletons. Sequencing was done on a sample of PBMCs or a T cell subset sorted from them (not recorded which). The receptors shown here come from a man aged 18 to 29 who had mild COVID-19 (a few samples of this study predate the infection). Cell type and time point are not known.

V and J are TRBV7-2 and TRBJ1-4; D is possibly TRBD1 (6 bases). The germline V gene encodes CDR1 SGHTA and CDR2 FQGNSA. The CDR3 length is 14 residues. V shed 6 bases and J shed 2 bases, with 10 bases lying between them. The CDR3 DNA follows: TGTGCCAGCAGTTACAGGGCTACTAATGAAAAACTGTTTTTT. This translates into CASSYRATNEKLFF.

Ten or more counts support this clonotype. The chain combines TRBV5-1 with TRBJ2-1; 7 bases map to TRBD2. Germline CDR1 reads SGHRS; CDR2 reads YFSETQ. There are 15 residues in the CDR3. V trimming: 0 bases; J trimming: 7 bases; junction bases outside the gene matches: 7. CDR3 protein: CASSLELPGGNEQFF. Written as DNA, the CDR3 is TGCGCCAGCAGCTTGGAGTTACCGGGGGGTAATGAGCAGTTCTTC.

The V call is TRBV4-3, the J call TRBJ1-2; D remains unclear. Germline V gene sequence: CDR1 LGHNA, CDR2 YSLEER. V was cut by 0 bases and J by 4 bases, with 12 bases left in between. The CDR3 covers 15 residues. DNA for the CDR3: TGCGCCAGCAGCCAAGATTCGGACGGCCTCTATGGCTACACCTTC. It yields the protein CASSQDSDGLYGYTF.

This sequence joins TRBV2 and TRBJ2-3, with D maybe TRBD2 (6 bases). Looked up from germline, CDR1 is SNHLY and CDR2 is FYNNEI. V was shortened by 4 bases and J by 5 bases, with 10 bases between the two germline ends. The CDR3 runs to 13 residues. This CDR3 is CASSASVLDTQYF. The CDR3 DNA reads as TGTGCCAGCAGTGCTAGCGTGTTAGATACGCAGTATTTT. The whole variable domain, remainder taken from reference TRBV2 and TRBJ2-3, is EPEVTQTPSHQVTQMGQEVILRCVPISNHLYFYWYRQILGQKVEFLVSFYNNEISEKSEIFDDQFSVERPDGSNFTLKIRSTKLEDSAMYFCASSASVLDTQYFGPGTRLTVL.